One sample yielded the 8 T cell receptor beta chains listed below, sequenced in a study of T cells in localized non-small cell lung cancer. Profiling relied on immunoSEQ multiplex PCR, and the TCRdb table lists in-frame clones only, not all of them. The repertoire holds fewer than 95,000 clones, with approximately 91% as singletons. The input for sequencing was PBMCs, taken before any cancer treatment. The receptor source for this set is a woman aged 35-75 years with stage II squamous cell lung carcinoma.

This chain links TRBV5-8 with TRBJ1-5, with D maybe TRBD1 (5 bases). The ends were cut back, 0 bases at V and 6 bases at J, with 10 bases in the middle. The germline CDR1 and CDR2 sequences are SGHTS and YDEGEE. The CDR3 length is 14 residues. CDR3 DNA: TGTGCCAGCAGCTTGGGGGCAGGGACTCAGCCCCAGCATTTT. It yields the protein CASSLGAGTQPQHF. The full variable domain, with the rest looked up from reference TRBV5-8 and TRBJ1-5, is EAGVTQSPTHLIKTRGQQATLRCSPISGHTSVYWYQQALGLGLQFLLWYDEGEERNRGNFPPRFSGRQFPNYSSELNVNALELEDSALYLCASSLGAGTQPQHFGDGTRLSIL.

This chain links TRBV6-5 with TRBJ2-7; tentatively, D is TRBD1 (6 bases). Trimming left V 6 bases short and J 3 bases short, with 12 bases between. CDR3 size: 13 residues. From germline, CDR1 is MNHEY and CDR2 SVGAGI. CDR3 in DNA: TGTGCCAGCAGCAGACAGGCGGGCTACGAGCAGTACTTC. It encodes CASSRQAGYEQYF.

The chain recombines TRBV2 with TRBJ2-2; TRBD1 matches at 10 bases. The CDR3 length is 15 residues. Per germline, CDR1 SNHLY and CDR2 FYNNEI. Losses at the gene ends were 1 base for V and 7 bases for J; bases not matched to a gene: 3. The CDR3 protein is CASSEGGQGGGELFF. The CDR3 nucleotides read TGTGCCAGCAGTGAAGGCGGACAGGGGGGCGGGGAGCTGTTTTTT.

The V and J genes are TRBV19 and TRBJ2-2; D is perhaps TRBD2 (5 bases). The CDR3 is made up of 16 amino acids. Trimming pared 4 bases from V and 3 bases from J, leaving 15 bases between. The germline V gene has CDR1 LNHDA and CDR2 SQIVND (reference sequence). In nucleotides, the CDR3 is TGTGCCAGTAGTAATAGGAGGATTCAGGACACCGGGGAGCTGTTTTTT. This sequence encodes CASSNRRIQDTGELFF.

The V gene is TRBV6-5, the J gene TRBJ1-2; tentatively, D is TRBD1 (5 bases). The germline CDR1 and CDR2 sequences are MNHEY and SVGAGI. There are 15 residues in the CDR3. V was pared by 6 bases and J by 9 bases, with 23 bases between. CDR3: CASSFTGLIESSYTF. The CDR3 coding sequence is TGTGCCAGCAGCTTCACAGGCCTCATTGAGAGTAGCTACACCTTC.

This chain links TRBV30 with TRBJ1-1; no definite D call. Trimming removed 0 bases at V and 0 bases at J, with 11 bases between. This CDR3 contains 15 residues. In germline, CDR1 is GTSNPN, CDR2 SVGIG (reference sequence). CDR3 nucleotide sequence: TGTGCCTGGAGTGTAGGAGGGAAGGTGAACACTGAAGCTTTCTTT. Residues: CAWSVGGKVNTEAFF.

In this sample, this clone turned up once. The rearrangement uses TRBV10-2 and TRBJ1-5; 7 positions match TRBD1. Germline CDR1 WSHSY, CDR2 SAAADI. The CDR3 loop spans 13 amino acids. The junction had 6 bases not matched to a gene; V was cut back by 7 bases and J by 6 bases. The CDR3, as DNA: TGCGCCAGCACCCCGACAGGGACTCAGCCCCAGCATTTT. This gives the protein CASTPTGTQPQHF.

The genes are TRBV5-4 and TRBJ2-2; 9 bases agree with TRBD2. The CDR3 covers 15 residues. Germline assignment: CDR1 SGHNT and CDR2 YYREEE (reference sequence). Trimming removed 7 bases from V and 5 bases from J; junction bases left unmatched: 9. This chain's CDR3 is CASLQAGGVTGELFF. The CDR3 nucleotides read TGTGCCAGCCTCCAAGCGGGAGGAGTTACCGGGGAGCTGTTTTTT.